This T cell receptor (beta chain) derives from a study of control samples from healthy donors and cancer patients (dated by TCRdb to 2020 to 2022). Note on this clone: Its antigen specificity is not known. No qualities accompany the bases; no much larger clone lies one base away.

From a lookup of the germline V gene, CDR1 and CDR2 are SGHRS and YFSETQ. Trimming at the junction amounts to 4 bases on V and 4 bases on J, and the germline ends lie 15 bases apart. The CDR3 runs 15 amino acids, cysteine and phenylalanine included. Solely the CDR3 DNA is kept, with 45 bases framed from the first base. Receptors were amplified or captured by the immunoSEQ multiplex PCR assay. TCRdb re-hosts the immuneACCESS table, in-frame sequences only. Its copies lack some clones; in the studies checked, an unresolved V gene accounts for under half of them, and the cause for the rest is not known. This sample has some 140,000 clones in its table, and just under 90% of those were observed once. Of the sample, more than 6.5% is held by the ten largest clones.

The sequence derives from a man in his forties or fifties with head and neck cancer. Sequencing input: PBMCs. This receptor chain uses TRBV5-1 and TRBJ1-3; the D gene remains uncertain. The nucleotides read TGCGCCAGCAGCCGAGGACCTCCGAAGGGAAACACCATATATTTT. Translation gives CASSRGPPKGNTIYF.